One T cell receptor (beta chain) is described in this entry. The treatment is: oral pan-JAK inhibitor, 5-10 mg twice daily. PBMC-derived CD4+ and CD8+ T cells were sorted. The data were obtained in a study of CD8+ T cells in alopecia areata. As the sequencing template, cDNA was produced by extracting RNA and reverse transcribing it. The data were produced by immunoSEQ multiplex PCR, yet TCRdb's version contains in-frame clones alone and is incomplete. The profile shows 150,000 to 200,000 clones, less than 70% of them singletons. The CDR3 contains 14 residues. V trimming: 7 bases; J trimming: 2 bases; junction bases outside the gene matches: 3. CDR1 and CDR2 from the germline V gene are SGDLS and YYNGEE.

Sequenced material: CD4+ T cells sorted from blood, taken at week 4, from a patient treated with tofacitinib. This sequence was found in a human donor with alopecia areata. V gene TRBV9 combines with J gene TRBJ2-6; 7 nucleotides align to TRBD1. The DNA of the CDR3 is TGTGCCAGCGAGAGGGGGCCTGGGGCCAACGTCCTGACTTTC. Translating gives CASERGPGANVLTF. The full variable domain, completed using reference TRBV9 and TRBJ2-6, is DSGVTQTPKHLITATGQRVTLRCSPRSGDLSVYWYQQSLDQGLQFLIQYYNGEERAKGNILERFSAQQFPDLHSELNLSSLELGDSALYFCASERGPGANVLTFGAGSRLTVL.